These 3 T cell receptor beta chains were sequenced from one sample in a study of blood T cell repertoires in COVID-19 (dated by TCRdb to between 2020 and 2021). Library preparation used the immunoSEQ multiplex PCR assay. TCRdb provides this immuneACCESS table in a form limited to in-frame rearrangements. Some clones are lacking; in checked studies, under half of them reflect an unresolved V gene, and why the rest are absent is not known. The sample contains a few hundred thousand clones, approximately 89% of them found a single time. The ten largest clonotypes hold 5.5% to 8.5% of the sample. Input material: peripheral blood. These receptors all come from a woman in her twenties or thirties who had recovered from COVID-19.

The count of this clone is one. The gene calls are TRBV19 and TRBJ1-1; 8 bases map to TRBD1. The germline V gene encodes CDR1 LNHDA and CDR2 SQIVND (reference sequence). The CDR3 has 12 amino acids. V gave up 5 bases and J gave up 6 bases; unmatched junction bases: 2. CDR3 loop: CASSQGAAEAFF. The CDR3 bases are TGTGCCAGTAGTCAGGGGGCGGCTGAAGCTTTCTTT.

This sequence joins TRBV4-2 and TRBJ2-7, with 9 bases matching TRBD1. After removal of 0 bases from V and 4 bases from J, the junction contained 13 bases not matched to a gene. The CDR3 contains 18 residues. The germline V gene encodes CDR1 LGHNA and CDR2 YNFKEQ. The CDR3 here is CASSQDFYLDRGSYEQYF. The CDR3 bases are TGTGCCAGCAGCCAAGATTTCTATCTGGACAGGGGATCGTACGAGCAGTACTTC.

V and J are TRBV4-3 and TRBJ2-5, with a weak D call TRBD1 (5 bases). Between the trimmed V and J ends, which lost 1 base and 4 bases, there was a span of 13 bases. Germline assignment: CDR1 LGHNA and CDR2 YSLEER. The CDR3 runs 15 residues. The CDR3 protein is CASSQVAGLGETQYF. The CDR3 coding sequence is TGCGCCAGCAGCCAAGTCGCAGGGTTGGGAGAGACCCAGTACTTC.